This T cell receptor beta chain was sequenced for a study of OX40 agonist ivuxolimab in advanced cancers. Overall study context: Ivuxolimab, an agonistic anti-OX40 (CD134) antibody, was given to patients. In this trial design, patients received ivuxolimab intravenously at 0.01 to 10 mg/kg every 2 weeks. Among those treated, three patients had partial responses, one with hepatocellular carcinoma and two with cutaneous melanoma. General study results and limits: On average, a greater number of expanded clones characterised CD8+ T cells relative to CD4+.

For this clone: Antigen unknown.

Profiling relied on immunoSEQ multiplex PCR, and the TCRdb table lists in-frame clones only, not all of them. This table holds more than 75,000 clones, under 85% found once. V was pared by 2 bases and J by 4 bases, with 20 bases between. This CDR3 has 17 residues. The sequenced sample was CD4+ or CD8+ T cells sorted from blood, obtained in a trial of the OX40 agonist ivuxolimab. The clonotype comes from an adult with an advanced solid tumor such as melanoma, head and neck, liver or kidney cancer. The rearrangement joins TRBV23-1 to TRBJ1-2, with D unclear. TRBV23-1 falls under the ORF class, with uncertain function. The CDR3 DNA sequence: TGCGCCAGCAGTCAAATCCCAATCAGGACGGAACTCTATGGCTACACCTTC. It encodes CASSQIPIRTELYGYTF.